Following are 26 T cell receptor beta chains from one sample sequenced in a study of T-cell reconstitution after alpha-beta-depleted transplantation in children. The TCRbeta library incorporated unique molecular identifiers. TCRdb recomputed calls from the PCR reads with MiXCR, one row per CDR3 protein. The sample consists of around 580,000 distinct CDR3 sequences, over 25% of them appearing once. The sample was PBMCs, taken before TCRalphabeta/CD19-depleted stem cell transplant. The receptors come from a boy in the first two years of life with Wiskott-Aldrich syndrome, due to receive a stem cell transplant.

This clonotype was detected a few times. The rearrangement joins TRBV12-3 or TRBV12-4 to TRBJ2-3; D uncertain. This CDR3 spans 13 amino acids. Trimming took off 5 bases at V and 2 bases at J, with 8 bases between the two ends. CDR3 sequence: CASSARTTDTQYF. CDR3 bases: TGTGCCAGCAGTGCCAGAACCACAGATACGCAGTATTTT.

The chain joins TRBV29-1 to TRBJ1-1; possible D gene TRBD1, 6 bases. The CDR3 is 13 residues long. Trimming took 7 bases from V and 1 from J, leaving 13 bases between them. The V gene's germline CDR1 is SQVTM and CDR2 ANQGSEA. The CDR3 here is CSAQGQQNTEAFF. The DNA for the CDR3 is TGCAGCGCCCAAGGACAGCAGAACACTGAAGCTTTCTTT.

This clonotype occurred a few times. The rearrangement links TRBV5-1 to TRBJ2-6, with TRBD1 matching over 9 bases. Germline V gene sequence: CDR1 SGHRS, CDR2 YFSETQ. Trimming took 3 bases from V and 0 from J; bases not matched to a gene: 7. This CDR3 is built from 18 residues. CDR3 in DNA: TGCGCCAGCAGCTACAGGACAGGGGCGATCTCTGGGGCCAACGTCCTGACTTTC. Translated, it gives CASSYRTGAISGANVLTF.

V and J are TRBV11-2 and TRBJ2-7; 14 bases fit TRBD2. Germline values: CDR1 SGHAT, CDR2 FQNNGV. CDR3 length: 16 amino acids. J lost 3 bases, V lost 6 bases, and 7 bases had no gene match. CDR3 loop: CASRRGLAGGNYEQYF. The CDR3 nucleotides are TGTGCCAGCAGACGAGGACTAGCGGGAGGAAACTACGAGCAGTACTTC.

This chain connects TRBV30 to TRBJ2-1, with D perhaps TRBD2 (5 bases). This CDR3 has 14 amino acids. The germline V gene encodes CDR1 GTSNPN and CDR2 SVGIG (reference sequence). With 3 bases removed from V and 5 bases from J, the gap between germline ends came to 14 bases. In DNA, the CDR3 is TGTGCCTGGAGATCGAGGGTGTGGGACAATGAGCAGTTCTTC. Its translation is CAWRSRVWDNEQFF. The variable domain in full, completed from reference TRBV30 and TRBJ2-1, reads SQTIHQWPATLVQPVGSPLSLECTVEGTSNPNLYWYRQAAGRGLQLLFYSVGIGQISSEVPQNLSASRPQDRQFILSSKKLLLSDSGFYLCAWRSRVWDNEQFFGPGTRLTVL.

This clonotype showed up just a few times. J is TRBJ1-1 and V is TRBV20-1, with a possible D match to TRBD1 (5 bases). Germline V CDR1 and CDR2: DFQATT, SNEGSKA (reference sequence). Between the trimmed V and J ends, which lost 3 bases and 8 bases, there was a span of 7 bases. This CDR3 comprises 10 residues. CDR3 DNA: TGCAGTGCTAGTAGGACAGAAGCTTTCTTT. As protein: CSASRTEAFF.

A few counts support this clonotype. The rearrangement joins TRBV28 to TRBJ1-3, with D possibly matching TRBD1 (5 bases). V was cut by 5 bases and J by 2 bases, with 16 bases left in between. The CDR3 has 16 residues. Per the germline V gene, CDR1 is MDHEN and CDR2 is SYDVKM. CDR3 in DNA: TGTGCCAGCAGTGGCTCGGGACCCCGGGCTGGAAACACCATATATTTT. It is translated as CASSGSGPRAGNTIYF. The complete variable domain, with remaining parts taken from reference TRBV28 and TRBJ1-3, reads DVKVTQSSRYLVKRTGEKVFLECVQDMDHENMFWYRQDPGLGLRLIYFSYDVKMKEKGDIPEGYSVSREKKERFSLILESASTNQTSMYLCASSGSGPRAGNTIYFGEGSWLTVV.

This clonotype came up a few times. This chain joins TRBV20-1 and TRBJ1-1, with a possible D match to TRBD1 (5 bases). Germline V gene data show CDR1 as DFQATT and CDR2 as SNEGSKA (reference sequence). Trimming left V 4 bases short and J 0 bases short, with 9 bases between. The length of the CDR3 is 13 residues. The DNA of the CDR3 is TGCAGTGCTACCCAACAGGTGAACACTGAAGCTTTCTTT. It encodes CSATQQVNTEAFF.

A word on this clonotype: Its ends do not fully match the called genes, so a read error is possible. In DNA form, the CDR3 reads TGTGCCAGCAGTAAGGGTCGGGTTAGCGCAAACAGTCAGTACTTC. Its translation is CASSKGRVSANSQYF. The V call is TRBV6-2 or TRBV6-3, the J call TRBJ2-4, with a weak D call TRBD2 (5 bases). Germline V CDR1 and CDR2: MNHEY, SVGEGT. This CDR3 spans 15 amino acids.

V gene TRBV7-9 combines with J gene TRBJ2-1; D ambiguous. The CDR3 extends over 12 amino acids. V shed 8 bases and J shed 7 bases, with 12 bases lying between them. Germline values: CDR1 SEHNR, CDR2 FQNEAQ (reference sequence). The CDR3 reads CASAPGSNEQFF. For the CDR3, the DNA is TGTGCCAGCGCCCCCGGGTCAAATGAGCAGTTCTTC.

This chain links TRBV7-2 with TRBJ2-1, with 8 bases matching TRBD2. V lost 4 bases, J lost 7 bases, and 15 bases stayed unmatched. The germline V gene encodes CDR1 SGHTA and CDR2 FQGNSA. The length of the CDR3 is 17 residues. The CDR3 DNA reads TGTGCCAGCAGCTATATCACGTTAGCGGGACGGGGTAATGAGCAGTTCTTC. Protein: CASSYITLAGRGNEQFF.

The J gene is TRBJ2-4, the V gene TRBV7-2; D is unclear. Germline V CDR1 and CDR2: SGHTA, FQGNSA. CDR3 length: 13 amino acids. V lost 3 bases, J lost 4 bases, and 7 bases lay in between. This CDR3 is CASSFSDKNIQYF. The CDR3 DNA reads as TGTGCCAGCAGCTTCTCGGATAAAAACATTCAGTACTTC.

This clonotype occurred a few times. J is TRBJ2-3 and V is TRBV6-1, with a possible D match to TRBD1 (5 bases). Deletions cut 6 bases from V and 2 bases from J, with 9 bases between. The CDR3 has 13 residues. Germline V gives CDR1 MNHNS, CDR2 SASEGT. Written as DNA, the CDR3 is TGTGCCAGCAGGGACACCCCCACAGATACGCAGTATTTT. Protein sequence: CASRDTPTDTQYF.

This clonotype has only a few counts. V usage is TRBV5-1 and J usage is TRBJ2-7; tentative D call: TRBD1 (6 bases). From germline, CDR1 is SGHRS and CDR2 YFSETQ. The CDR3 contains 14 residues. Trimming shortened V by 0 bases and J by 3 bases, and 10 bases separated the two germline ends. DNA for the CDR3: TGCGCCAGCAGCTTGGACAGGGCGGTCTACGAGCAGTACTTC. Its protein is CASSLDRAVYEQYF.

This chain joins TRBV28 and TRBJ2-7; D gene unclear. The germline V gene has CDR1 MDHEN and CDR2 SYDVKM. V was clipped by 2 bases and J by 2 bases, with 10 bases between them. This CDR3 is built from 14 residues. CDR3 residues: CASSLTQETYEQYF. The CDR3 DNA sequence: TGTGCCAGCAGTTTAACCCAGGAGACCTACGAGCAGTACTTC.

The CDR3, as DNA: TGCAGTGTAAAAAAGGCCTACGAGCAGTACTTC. It codes for CSVKKAYEQYF. The chain combines TRBV20-1 with TRBJ2-7; unclear D gene. Germline values: CDR1 DFQATT, CDR2 SNEGSKA (reference sequence). The length of the CDR3 is 11 residues. Trimming pared 7 bases from V and 2 bases from J, leaving 9 bases between.

This clonotype was seen a handful of times. This sequence joins TRBV7-6 and TRBJ2-1; 7 bases match TRBD2. Germline V gives CDR1 SGHVS, CDR2 FNYEAQ. The CDR3 contains 15 residues. The ends lost 5 bases at V and 2 bases at J; junction bases unmatched: 6. In nucleotides, the CDR3 is TGTGCCAGCAGCCCAGGACTAGGAGCCTACAATGAGCAGTTCTTC. Translated, it gives CASSPGLGAYNEQFF.

This clonotype was observed a handful of times. The chain is built from TRBV5-1 and TRBJ2-1, with unresolved D. Germline CDR1 is SGHRS and CDR2 is YFSETQ. The CDR3 has 15 residues. The ends were cut back, 3 bases at V and 5 bases at J, with 15 bases in the middle. CDR3 nucleotides: TGCGCCAGCAGCTCCCTTGTGATCCCTGACAATGAGCAGTTCTTC. Translating gives CASSSLVIPDNEQFF.

The chain has TRBV7-9 and TRBJ2-1, with 9 bases matching TRBD2. Germline-derived CDR1 and CDR2 are SEHNR and FQNEAQ (reference sequence). With V trimmed by 0 bases and J by 5 bases, 5 bases remained unmatched. The CDR3 covers 16 residues. This CDR3 reads CASSLALASGNNEQFF. As DNA, the CDR3 is TGTGCCAGCAGCTTAGCACTGGCTAGCGGGAACAATGAGCAGTTCTTC.

As regards this clonotype: The CDR3 end shows no conserved phenylalanine or tryptophan, and so a read error is likely. The chain employs TRBV5-1 and TRBJ2-7; maybe TRBD2 (5 bases). Deletions cut 4 bases from V and 5 bases from J, with 19 bases between. This CDR3 spans 15 amino acids. The germline gives CDR1 SGHRS, CDR2 YFSETQ. The DNA of the CDR3 is TGCGCCAGCAGCCGGAGGACCGAGGGAAGGAACGAGCAGTACTTG. Encoded protein: CASSRRTEGRNEQYL.

The J gene is TRBJ2-1, the V gene TRBV20-1; TRBD2 agrees at 12 bases. The CDR3 consists of 15 residues. Germline V lookup: CDR1 DFQATT, CDR2 SNEGSKA (reference sequence). With 5 bases clipped from V and 2 bases from J, the junction kept 4 bases outside the gene matches. The CDR3, as DNA: TGCAGTGCTCGCCGACTAGCGGGAGCCTACAATGAGCAGTTCTTC. Its protein is CSARRLAGAYNEQFF.

The chain joins TRBV12-3 or TRBV12-4 to TRBJ2-5, with D unclear. The CDR3 totals 12 residues. V was shortened by 6 bases and J by 5 bases, with 10 bases between the two germline ends. DNA of the CDR3: TGTGCCAGCAGCAAGGGAACGGAGACCCAGTACTTC. Translated: CASSKGTETQYF.

This clonotype was counted a few times. DNA of the CDR3: TGTGCCAGCAGTGAATTAGGGACCGACGAGCAGTACTTC. This codes for CASSELGTDEQYF. This chain joins TRBV25-1 and TRBJ2-7; either TRBD1 or TRBD2 may supply D (5 bases each). Trimming took off 1 base at V and 5 bases at J, with 9 bases between the two ends. The germline CDR1 and CDR2 sequences are MGHDK and SYGVNS. The CDR3 consists of 13 residues.

This sequence joins TRBV20-1 and TRBJ2-1; 7 positions agree with TRBD1. CDR3 length equals 13 residues. The V gene end was trimmed by 8 bases and the J gene end by 4 bases; junction bases not matched to a gene: 8. The germline CDR1 and CDR2 sequences are DFQATT and SNEGSKA (reference sequence). CDR3 amino acids: CSHRGYEYNEQFF. As DNA, the CDR3 is TGCAGTCACAGGGGCTACGAATACAATGAGCAGTTCTTC.

The V gene is TRBV18, the J gene TRBJ2-1; no clear D gene. Trimming took off 1 base at V and 0 bases at J, with 7 bases between the two ends. This CDR3 contains 15 residues. Germline V gene sequence: CDR1 KGHSH, CDR2 LQKENI. CDR3 sequence: CASSPLDLSYNEQFF. CDR3 DNA sequence: TGTGCCAGCTCACCACTAGACCTCTCCTACAATGAGCAGTTCTTC.

This clonotype has only a few counts. V is TRBV15 and J is TRBJ1-2, with 10 nucleotides matching TRBD1. This CDR3 contains 13 residues. V was clipped by 7 bases and J by 7 bases; unmatched bases: 6. CDR1 is LNHNV, CDR2 YYDKDF, per germline (reference sequence). CDR3 nucleotide sequence: TGTGCCACCATGAGACAGGGGGCCTCTGGCTACACCTTC. Its translation: CATMRQGASGYTF. Supplemented by reference TRBV15 and TRBJ1-2, the full variable domain reads DAMVIQNPRYQVTQFGKPVTLSCSQTLNHNVMYWYQQKSSQAPKLLFHYYDKDFNNEADTPDNFQSRRPNTSFCFLDIRSPGLGDTAMYLCATMRQGASGYTFGSGTRLTVV.